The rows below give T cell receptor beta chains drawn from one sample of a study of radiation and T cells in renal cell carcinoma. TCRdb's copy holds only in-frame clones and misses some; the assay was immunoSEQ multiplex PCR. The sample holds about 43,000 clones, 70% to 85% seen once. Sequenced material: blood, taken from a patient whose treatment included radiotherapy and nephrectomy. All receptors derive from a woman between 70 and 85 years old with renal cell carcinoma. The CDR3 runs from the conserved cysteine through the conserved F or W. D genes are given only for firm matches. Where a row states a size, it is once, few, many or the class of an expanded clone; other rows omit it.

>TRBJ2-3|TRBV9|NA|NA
TGTGCCAGCAGCGTAGACCAGCGGGCAGATACGCAGTATTTT
CASSVDQRADTQYF
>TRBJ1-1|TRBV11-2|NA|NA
TGTGCCAGCAGCTTAGAGCCCGCGGGTGAAGCTTTCTTT
CASSLEPAGEAFF
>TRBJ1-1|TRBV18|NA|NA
TGTGCCAGCTCACCACCGTCAGGGGCGCACACTGAAGCTTTCTTT
CASSPPSGAHTEAFF
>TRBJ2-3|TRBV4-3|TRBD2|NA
TGCGCCAGCAGCCTGGGACTAGCGGGAGTAGATACGCAGTATTTT
CASSLGLAGVDTQYF
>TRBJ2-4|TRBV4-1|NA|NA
TGCGCCAGCAGAGGGATAGCCAAAAACATTCAGTACTTC
CASRGIAKNIQYF
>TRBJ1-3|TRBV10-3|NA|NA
TGTGCCATCAGTGGATTCCTCGGAAACTCTGGAAACACCATATATTTT
CAISGFLGNSGNTIYF
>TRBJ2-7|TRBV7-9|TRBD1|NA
TGTGCCAGCAGGGGGACAGGGGGCTACGAGCAGTACTTC
CASRGTGGYEQYF
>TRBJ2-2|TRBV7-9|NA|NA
TGTGCCAGCAGCTTCAGGGCGCGTAACACCGGGGAGCTGTTTTTT
CASSFRARNTGELFF
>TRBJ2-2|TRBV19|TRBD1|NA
TGTGCCAGTAGTCCGGGACAGGGAAACACCGGGGAGCTGTTTTTT
CASSPGQGNTGELFF
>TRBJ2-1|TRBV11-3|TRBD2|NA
TGTGCCAGCAGCTTTAGTTTCCAGCGGGGGGGTGATGAGCAGTTCTTC
CASSFSFQRGGDEQFF
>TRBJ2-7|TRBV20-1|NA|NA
TGCAGTGCTGACGGACCCTACGAGCAGTACTTC
CSADGPYEQYF
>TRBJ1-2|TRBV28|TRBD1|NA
TGTGCCAGCAGTTCAGGGGCAGGGGGCAGGGACTATGGCTACACCTTC
CASSSGAGGRDYGYTF
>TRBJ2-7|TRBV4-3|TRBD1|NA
TGCGCCAGCAGCCAAGAGGACAGGGGCGAGCAGTACTTC
CASSQEDRGEQYF
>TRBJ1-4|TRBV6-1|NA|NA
TGTGCCAGCAACCAAGGCAGCGGCGTGGATGAAAAACTGTTTTTT
CASNQGSGVDEKLFF
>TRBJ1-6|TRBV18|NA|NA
TGTGCCAGCTCACCACTGGCCAGGGAGGATTCACCCCTCCACTTT
CASSPLAREDSPLHF
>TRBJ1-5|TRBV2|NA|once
TGTGCCAGCAGTGAATCGACAGGAAGACAGCCCCAGCATTTT
CASSESTGRQPQHF
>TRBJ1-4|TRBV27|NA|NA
TGTGCCAGCAGTTTGGCGGCGGCAACTAATGAAAAACTGTTTTTT
CASSLAAATNEKLFF
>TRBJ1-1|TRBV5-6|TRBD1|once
TGTGCCAGCAGTCGCCGGGGGACAGGGAATCGGAACACTGAAGCTTTCTTT
CASSRRGTGNRNTEAFF
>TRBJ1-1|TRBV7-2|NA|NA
TGTGCCAGCAGAAGGAACACTGAAGCTTTCTTT
CASRRNTEAFF
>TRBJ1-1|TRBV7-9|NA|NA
TGTGCCAGCATTACCTCGGGGGCGGGGCTGAACACTGAAGCTTTCTTT
CASITSGAGLNTEAFF
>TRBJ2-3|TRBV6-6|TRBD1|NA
TGTGCCAGCAGTTCCGGGACAGGCAAATACACAGATACGCAGTATTTT
CASSSGTGKYTDTQYF
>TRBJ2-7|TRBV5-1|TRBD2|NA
TGCGCCAGCAGCGCGGGGACTAGCGGGCTGGCCGAGCAGTACTTC
CASSAGTSGLAEQYF
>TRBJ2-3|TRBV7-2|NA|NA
TGTGCCAGCCGCCCGGGAGGGGGCTCAGATACGCAGTATTTT
CASRPGGGSDTQYF
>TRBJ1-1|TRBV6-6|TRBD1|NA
TGTGCCAGCAGTTACCAGGGGGCGAGAACCACTGAAGCTTTCTTT
CASSYQGARTTEAFF
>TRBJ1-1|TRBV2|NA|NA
TGTGCCAGCAGACTACAGGGTCTGAACACTGAAGCTTTCTTT
CASRLQGLNTEAFF
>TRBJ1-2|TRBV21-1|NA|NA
TGTGCCAGCAGAAAAGGGGCCGGGACAGGGGCTAACTATGGCTACACCTTC
CASRKGAGTGANYGYTF
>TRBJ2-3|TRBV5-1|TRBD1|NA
TGCGCCAGCAGCTTCCGGACAGGGGTGGCAGATACGCAGTATTTT
CASSFRTGVADTQYF
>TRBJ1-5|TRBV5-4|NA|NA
TGTGCCAGCAGCCCGGGACCGGGAGAGAATCAGCCCCAGCATTTT
CASSPGPGENQPQHF
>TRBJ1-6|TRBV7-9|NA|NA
TGTGCCAGCAGCTTACTCGCAGGGGATCTTCCCCTCCACTTT
CASSLLAGDLPLHF
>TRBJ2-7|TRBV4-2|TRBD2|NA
TGTGCCAGCAGCCAAGATACTAGCGGAACTTACGAGCAGTACTTC
CASSQDTSGTYEQYF
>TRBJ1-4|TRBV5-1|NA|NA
TGCGCCAGCAGCTCCCTTTCAACTAATGAAAAACTGTTTTTT
CASSSLSTNEKLFF
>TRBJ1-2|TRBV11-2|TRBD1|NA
TGTGCCAGCACCCGGGACAGGGAGTATTCTAACTATGGCTACACCTTC
CASTRDREYSNYGYTF
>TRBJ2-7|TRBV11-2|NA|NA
TGTGCCAGCAGCTCCGACAGAGCCTACGAGCAGTACTTC
CASSSDRAYEQYF
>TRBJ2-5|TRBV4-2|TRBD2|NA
TGTGCCAGCAGCCAAGAGGCGGGGGGGGAAGAGACCCAGTACTTC
CASSQEAGGEETQYF
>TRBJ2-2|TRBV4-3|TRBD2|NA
TGCGCCAGCAGCCAAGATCTAGCGGCCTACACCGGGGAGCTGTTTTTT
CASSQDLAAYTGELFF
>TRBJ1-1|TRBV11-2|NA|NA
TGTGCCAGCAGCTTAGAGCGTCAGACTGAAGCTTTCTTT
CASSLERQTEAFF
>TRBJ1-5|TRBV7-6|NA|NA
TGTGCCAGCAGCTTAGAAGGGGAGCCCCAGCATTTT
CASSLEGEPQHF
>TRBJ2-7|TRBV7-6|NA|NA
TGTGCCAGCAGCCCGCGGACAGAGGGCGAGCAGTACTTC
CASSPRTEGEQYF
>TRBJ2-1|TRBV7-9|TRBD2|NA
TGTGCCAGCATCCTTAGCGGGAGCTCCTACAATGAGCAGTTCTTC
CASILSGSSYNEQFF
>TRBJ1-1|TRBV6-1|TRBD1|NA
TGTGCCAGCAGTGAAGACAGGGGAGACACTGAAGCTTTCTTT
CASSEDRGDTEAFF
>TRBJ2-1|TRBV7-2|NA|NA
TGTGCCAGATTAACGGGCTCCTACAATGAGCAGTTCTTC
CARLTGSYNEQFF
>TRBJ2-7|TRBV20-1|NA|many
TGCAGTGCTAGTAACTACGCGCAGTACTTC
CSASNYAQYF
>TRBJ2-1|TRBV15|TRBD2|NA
TGTGCCACCAGCAGAGATGGGACTACCTACAATGAGCAGTTCTTC
CATSRDGTTYNEQFF